The rows below give T cell receptor beta chains drawn from one sample of a study of T cell responses to AZD1222 COVID-19 vaccine. TCRdb's copy holds only in-frame clones and misses some; the assay was immunoSEQ multiplex PCR. The sample lists over 150,000 clones; 88% were seen once. The specimen was peripheral blood, collected on day 0 of AZD1222 vaccination. Receptors were obtained from an adult in good health. Both conserved end residues are part of each CDR3. D genes are given only for firm matches. Clone size is shown for a subset of rows, as once, few, many or a class of expanded clone.

>.|TRBD2|TRBV2|TRBJ2-1
CASSADSGGRNEQFF
TGTGCCAGCAGTGCCGACAGCGGGGGCAGAAATGAGCAGTTCTTC
>.|.|TRBV5-4|TRBJ2-2
CASSTGGELFF
TGTGCCAGCAGCACCGGCGGGGAGCTGTTTTTT
>.|.|TRBV4-2|TRBJ1-2
CASSQGTVRYGYTF
TGTGCCAGCAGCCAAGGGACAGTGAGGTATGGCTACACCTTC
>.|.|TRBV13|TRBJ1-6
CASSSTRGGNSPLHF
TGTGCCAGCAGCTCAACTAGGGGGGGTAATTCACCCCTCCACTTT
>few|.|TRBV28|TRBJ1-1
CASVGTVVTEAFF
TGTGCCAGCGTAGGGACGGTGGTCACTGAAGCTTTCTTT
>once|.|TRBV5-6|TRBJ2-5
CASSFFWTTEETQYF
TGTGCCAGCAGCTTTTTTTGGACTACCGAAGAGACCCAGTACTTC
>.|TRBD1|TRBV5-8|TRBJ1-5
CASRPGQNSNQPQHF
TGTGCCAGCAGACCGGGACAGAATAGCAATCAGCCCCAGCATTTT
>.|TRBD1|TRBV6-5|TRBJ2-7
CASIWGQGAEQYF
TGTGCCAGCATTTGGGGACAGGGGGCCGAGCAGTACTTC
>.|.|TRBV5-5|TRBJ2-1
CASSRRAPGTQYNEQFF
TGTGCCAGCTCCCGAAGGGCCCCCGGGACACAATACAATGAGCAGTTCTTC
>.|.|TRBV7-6|TRBJ2-5
CASSLALETQYF
TGTGCCAGCAGCTTGGCGTTGGAGACCCAGTACTTC
>.|.|TRBV12-3/TRBV12-4|TRBJ1-2
CASSLGPIYGYTF
TGTGCCAGCAGTTTGGGTCCTATCTATGGCTACACCTTC
>.|.|TRBV19|TRBJ2-4
CASSTVPFAKNIQYF
TGTGCCAGTAGTACCGTCCCCTTCGCCAAAAACATTCAGTACTTC
>once|.|TRBV6-1|TRBJ1-5
CASSVEMGNQPQHF
TGTGCCAGCAGTGTAGAGATGGGCAATCAGCCCCAGCATTTT
>.|.|TRBV4-1|TRBJ1-1
CASSQDWRGTEAFF
TGCGCCAGCAGCCAAGATTGGAGGGGGACTGAAGCTTTCTTT
>.|.|TRBV3-1/TRBV3-2|TRBJ2-5
CASSQVRETQYF
TGTGCCAGCAGCCAGGTTAGAGAGACCCAGTACTTC
>.|.|TRBV4-3|TRBJ2-7
CASSQESSGHEQYF
TGCGCCAGCAGCCAAGAGTCCTCCGGGCACGAGCAGTACTTC
>.|.|TRBV11-2|TRBJ1-6
CASSPYTNNNSPLHF
TGTGCCAGCAGTCCTTATACCAACAATAATTCACCCCTCCACTTT
>.|TRBD1|TRBV7-2|TRBJ1-1
CASSFRGGMNTEAFF
TGTGCCAGCAGCTTCAGGGGGGGAATGAACACTGAAGCTTTCTTT
>.|TRBD1|TRBV6-1|TRBJ1-2
CASSARTGINNRGYTF
TGTGCCAGCAGTGCCCGGACAGGGATCAACAACCGGGGCTACACCTTC
>once|.|TRBV19|TRBJ1-1
CASRDSRGAEAFF
TGTGCCAGTAGGGACAGTAGAGGAGCTGAAGCTTTCTTT
>.|.|TRBV3-1/TRBV3-2|TRBJ1-1
CASSQDRGFEAFF
TGTGCCAGCAGCCAAGATCGGGGATTTGAAGCTTTCTTT
>.|.|TRBV5-1|TRBJ1-1
CASRGQRIDTEAFF
TGCGCCAGCAGAGGCCAGCGGATAGACACTGAAGCTTTCTTT
>.|.|TRBV7-2|TRBJ2-7
CASSLRGTYEQYF
TGTGCCAGCAGCTTACGGGGTACCTACGAGCAGTACTTC
>.|TRBD1|TRBV5-6|TRBJ2-2
CASSLGGGADTGELFF
TGTGCCAGCAGCTTGGGAGGGGGCGCTGACACCGGGGAGCTGTTTTTT
>.|TRBD1|TRBV6-5|TRBJ1-2
CAGRDREDYGYTF
TGTGCCGGGAGGGACAGGGAGGACTATGGCTACACCTTC
>.|TRBD1|TRBV11-2|TRBJ1-3
CASSRRGPGNTIYF
TGTGCCAGCAGCCGCAGGGGGCCTGGAAACACCATATATTTT
>.|.|TRBV27|TRBJ2-2
CASRQMGGELFF
TGTGCCAGCAGGCAAATGGGTGGGGAGCTGTTTTTT
>.|TRBD1|TRBV19|TRBJ1-1
CASSISAGGNTEAFF
TGTGCCAGTAGTATCTCGGCAGGGGGGAACACTGAAGCTTTCTTT
>few|.|TRBV4-2|TRBJ1-6
CASSQDAGRAYNSPLHF
TGTGCCAGCAGCCAAGATGCAGGACGTGCTTATAATTCACCCCTCCACTTT
>once|TRBD1|TRBV10-3|TRBJ1-6
CATIRDRDGALHF
TGTGCCACCATACGGGACAGGGACGGGGCCCTCCACTTT
>.|.|TRBV28|TRBJ1-1
CASSSHVTAGRDTEAFF
TGTGCCAGCAGTTCACACGTCACCGCAGGGAGGGACACTGAAGCTTTCTTT
>.|.|TRBV7-8|TRBJ2-7
CASTSVWGLEQYF
TGTGCCAGCACCTCCGTTTGGGGCCTCGAGCAGTACTTC
>.|.|TRBV5-4|TRBJ1-4
CASSPEWGGSEKLFF
TGTGCCAGCAGCCCGGAGTGGGGAGGGAGTGAAAAACTGTTTTTT
>.|.|TRBV5-6|TRBJ2-5
CASSSSRFQETQYF
TGTGCCAGCAGCTCCAGTCGGTTCCAAGAGACCCAGTACTTC
>.|.|TRBV3-1/TRBV3-2|TRBJ1-1
CASSQSLGFGAFF
TGTGCCAGCAGCCAAAGCCTGGGGTTTGGAGCTTTCTTT
>.|.|TRBV5-5|TRBJ2-1
CASSQGTSDNEQFF
TGTGCCAGCAGCCAGGGGACATCCGACAATGAGCAGTTCTTC
>.|.|TRBV3-1/TRBV3-2|TRBJ2-7
CASSQGGWGSRGGYEQYF
TGTGCCAGCAGCCAAGGAGGCTGGGGCAGCCGAGGGGGCTACGAGCAGTACTTC
>.|TRBD1|TRBV5-1|TRBJ1-1
CASQRQGNTEAFF
TGCGCCAGCCAACGACAGGGGAACACTGAAGCTTTCTTT
>.|.|TRBV11-3|TRBJ2-1
CASSLGLAAYNEQFF
TGTGCCAGCAGCTTAGGTTTAGCGGCGTACAATGAGCAGTTCTTC
>.|.|TRBV5-1|TRBJ1-1
CASSLVSSTAGEAFF
TGCGCCAGCAGCTTGGTATCATCTACGGCCGGGGAAGCTTTCTTT
>once|.|TRBV5-1|TRBJ2-7
CASSTRDIPYEQYF
TGCGCCAGCAGCACCCGGGACATCCCCTACGAGCAGTACTTC
>.|.|TRBV5-4|TRBJ2-7
CASSLGDQGAEQYF
TGTGCCAGCAGCTTGGGGGACCAGGGAGCCGAGCAGTACTTC
>.|.|TRBV5-6|TRBJ2-5
CASSLRRLAGVVATQYF
TGTGCCAGCAGCTTGCGACGACTCGCCGGTGTAGTAGCGACCCAGTACTTC
>once|.|TRBV15|TRBJ2-7
CATSSRENKEQYF
TGTGCCACCAGCAGCCGGGAAAACAAGGAGCAGTACTTC
>.|.|TRBV19|TRBJ1-4
CASSIVGFGEKLFF
TGTGCCAGTAGTATAGTGGGGTTCGGTGAAAAACTGTTTTTT
>few|.|TRBV6-4|TRBJ1-6
CASSDTRVSPLHF
TGTGCCAGCAGTGACACCCGGGTTTCACCCCTCCACTTT
>.|TRBD1|TRBV9|TRBJ2-7
CASSVGPGGTTYEQYF
TGTGCCAGCAGCGTAGGCCCAGGGGGAACGACCTACGAGCAGTACTTC
>few|.|TRBV5-4|TRBJ1-4
CASSVSATNEKLFF
TGTGCCAGCAGCGTTAGCGCAACTAATGAAAAACTGTTTTTT
>.|TRBD2|TRBV2|TRBJ2-1
CASSTGTSYNEQFF
TGTGCCAGCAGTACCGGGACTAGTTACAATGAGCAGTTCTTC
>.|.|TRBV5-8|TRBJ1-2
CASSRGGRVYGYTF
TGTGCCAGCAGCCGAGGGGGTAGGGTTTATGGCTACACCTTC
>.|.|TRBV4-1|TRBJ2-7
CASSQDRAVYEQYF
TGCGCCAGCAGCCAAGATAGAGCGGTGTACGAGCAGTACTTC
>.|TRBD1|TRBV19|TRBJ1-1
CASSFQGGNTEAFF
TGTGCCAGTAGCTTTCAGGGGGGAAACACTGAAGCTTTCTTT
>.|.|TRBV9|TRBJ1-6
CASSVGGLAYNSPLHF
TGTGCCAGCAGCGTAGGGGGGTTGGCCTATAATTCACCCCTCCACTTT
>few|.|TRBV7-2|TRBJ1-2
CASSLDRASYGYTF
TGTGCCAGCAGCTTAGACAGGGCAAGCTATGGCTACACCTTC
>.|TRBD1|TRBV5-1|TRBJ2-7
CASSPGTGRSYEQYF
TGCGCCAGCAGCCCTGGGACAGGGAGATCCTACGAGCAGTACTTC